The 30 T cell receptor beta chains below come from one sample, sequenced in a study of blood T cell repertoires in COVID-19. The table came from immunoSEQ multiplex PCR; TCRdb's copy has only in-frame clones and leaves some out. The repertoire holds under 110,000 clones, with 70% to 85% as singletons. Sequencing used peripheral blood. The receptors stem from a woman aged 60-75 years with acute or convalescent COVID-19.

V usage is TRBV19 and J usage is TRBJ1-2, with D perhaps TRBD1 (6 bases). The CDR3 consists of 15 residues. The V and J ends lost 1 base and 8 bases respectively, with 17 bases between them. Germline assignment: CDR1 LNHDA and CDR2 SQIVND (reference sequence). This chain's CDR3 is CASSIGGQLTGGYTF. As DNA, the CDR3 is TGTGCCAGTAGTATAGGTGGACAGCTAACGGGGGGCTACACCTTC.

The chain couples TRBV11-3 to TRBJ2-1; TRBD2 is a possible D gene (6 bases). Trimming stripped 2 bases from V and 12 bases from J, with 14 bases between. CDR1 is SGHNT, CDR2 YENEEA, per germline. The CDR3 has 13 residues. The CDR3 sequence: CASSLNSLARQFF. CDR3 bases: TGTGCCAGCAGCTTAAACTCCCTAGCGAGGCAGTTCTTC.

The chain is built from TRBV5-1 and TRBJ2-3; 10 bases are a match to TRBD2. The J segment lost 2 bases and the V segment lost 0 bases, leaving 3 bases of the junction unmatched. The CDR3 totals 16 residues. Germline V gene lookup returns CDR1 SGHRS and CDR2 YFSETQ. CDR3 DNA: TGCGCCAGCAGCTTGGGGACTAGCGGTAACACAGATACGCAGTATTTT. It yields the protein CASSLGTSGNTDTQYF.

This clone was seen only once. This chain uses TRBV3-1 (or the pseudogene TRBV3-2) with TRBJ1-6; 7 positions match TRBD1. The CDR3 extends over 15 amino acids. V shed 1 base, J shed 7 bases, and the junction held 4 bases outside the gene matches. Germline V CDR1 and CDR2: LGHDT, YNNKEL (reference sequence). CDR3 nucleotides: TGTGCCAGCAGCCAAGCGGGGACAGCCAATTCACCCCTCCACTTT. This translates into CASSQAGTANSPLHF.

The CDR3 DNA is TGTGCCAGCAGTGAAAAGCTCGCGCGTCCTAACTATGGCTACACCTTC. This gives the protein CASSEKLARPNYGYTF. The chain couples TRBV25-1 to TRBJ1-2, with D uncertain. V lost 2 bases and J 0 bases, leaving 13 bases between the germline ends. Germline CDR1 reads MGHDK; CDR2 reads SYGVNS. This CDR3 region has 16 residues.

This chain links TRBV30 with TRBJ1-4, with D maybe TRBD1 (6 bases). CDR1 is GTSNPN and CDR2 is SVGIG in the germline V gene (reference sequence). The CDR3 sequence is 15 residues long. Trimming removed 1 base from V and 4 bases from J, with 13 bases in between. The CDR3 DNA sequence: TGTGCCTGGAGTGCAGGACAGTTATATAATGAAAAACTGTTTTTT. It yields the protein CAWSAGQLYNEKLFF.

V gene TRBV7-2 combines with J gene TRBJ2-1; TRBD2 matches 9 bases. The CDR3 consists of 17 residues. Germline V CDR1 and CDR2: SGHTA, FQGNSA. Trimming cost V 5 bases and J 0 bases; bases outside gene matches: 8. CDR3 loop: CASSRQAGGSSYNEQFF. CDR3 DNA: TGTGCCAGCAGCAGGCAAGCGGGGGGCTCCTCCTACAATGAGCAGTTCTTC.

The chain employs TRBV5-4 and TRBJ2-3; 16 bases match TRBD2. J was trimmed by 4 bases and V by 4 bases; bases with no gene match: 0. Looked up from germline, CDR1 is SGHNT and CDR2 is YYREEE (reference sequence). The CDR3 length is 15 residues. The CDR3 DNA reads TGTGCCAGCAGCGGGACTAGCGGGAGGGCAGATACGCAGTATTTT. Residues: CASSGTSGRADTQYF.

This clone came up once. The rearrangement uses TRBV10-2 and TRBJ2-1; D may be TRBD2 (6 bases). Germline V gene data show CDR1 as WSHSY and CDR2 as SAAADI. Trimming removed 1 base from V and 7 bases from J, with 14 bases in between. The CDR3 length is 15 residues. The CDR3 DNA is TGCGCCAGCAGTGAGTTCGGGCGGGGACCAAATGAGCAGTTCTTC. Translation: CASSEFGRGPNEQFF.

The rearrangement uses TRBV6-5 and TRBJ1-1; 10 bases line up with TRBD1. The CDR3 is 15 amino acids. The germline CDR1 and CDR2 sequences are MNHEY and SVGAGI. J lost 4 bases, V lost 6 bases, and 8 bases had no gene match. CDR3 loop: CASRGTGAGSTEAFF. The CDR3 region has the DNA TGTGCCAGCAGGGGGACAGGGGCCGGGAGCACTGAAGCTTTCTTT.

The CDR3 DNA reads as TGCGCCAGCAGCTTCGAGTCCGACTATGGCTACACCTTC. The encoded protein is CASSFESDYGYTF. The chain couples TRBV5-1 to TRBJ1-2, with unresolved D. The germline V gene encodes CDR1 SGHRS and CDR2 YFSETQ. Trimming removed 2 bases at V and 3 bases at J, with 8 bases between. This CDR3 comprises 13 residues.

This clone was seen more than once but under ten times. This sequence joins TRBV3-1 (or the pseudogene TRBV3-2) and TRBJ1-3; D gene uncertain. In germline, CDR1 is LGHDT, CDR2 YNNKEL (reference sequence). The ends were cut back, 1 base at V and 0 bases at J, with 7 bases in the middle. CDR3 length equals 15 residues. Here the CDR3 reads CASSQGSRSGNTIYF. The CDR3 nucleotides are TGTGCCAGCAGCCAAGGAAGCCGCTCTGGAAACACCATATATTTT.

The V and J genes are TRBV23-1 and TRBJ2-7; D might be TRBD1 (5 bases). TRBV23-1 is treated as an ORF (open reading frame) with a function not yet certain. V lost 0 bases and J lost 4, with 13 bases in between. This CDR3 region has 15 residues. CDR3 in amino acids: CASSQSAQAKYEQYF. CDR3 bases: TGCGCCAGCAGTCAATCGGCACAGGCGAAATACGAGCAGTACTTC.

This rearrangement joins TRBV19 to TRBJ2-1; D ambiguous. The V end lost 3 bases, the J end lost 5 bases, and 5 bases lay between the germline ends. The germline V gene has CDR1 LNHDA and CDR2 SQIVND (reference sequence). CDR3 size: 12 residues. Here the CDR3 DNA reads TGTGCCAGTAGTATGCAGGACAATGAGCAGTTCTTC. It codes for CASSMQDNEQFF.

This clone was observed once. The J gene is TRBJ1-1, the V gene TRBV7-9; 8 bases are shared with TRBD1. Trimming took 5 bases from V and 3 from J; bases not matched to a gene: 8. CDR3 length equals 15 residues. Germline lookup yields CDR1 SEHNR and CDR2 FQNEAQ (reference sequence). CDR3 amino acids: CASSRRTTGDTEAFF. CDR3 nucleotide sequence: TGTGCCAGCAGCCGCCGAACGACAGGGGACACTGAAGCTTTCTTT.

The rearrangement joins TRBV4-1 to TRBJ1-5; 8 bases line up with TRBD1. The CDR3 is 20 amino acids. V dropped 0 bases and J dropped 0; count of bases not matched to a gene: 13. Germline CDR1 reads MGHRA; CDR2 reads YSYEKL. Here the CDR3 reads CASSQDRFRDRSYSNQPQHF. CDR3 bases: TGCGCCAGCAGCCAAGATCGCTTTAGGGACAGGTCCTATAGCAATCAGCCCCAGCATTTT.

The chain combines TRBV3-1 (or the pseudogene TRBV3-2) with TRBJ2-1, with D unclear. The V gene's germline CDR1 is LGHDT and CDR2 YNNKEL (reference sequence). This CDR3 contains 12 residues. The V and J ends lost 4 bases and 4 bases respectively, with 5 bases between them. CDR3 nucleotides: TGTGCCAGCAGCCCGACTTACAATGAGCAGTTCTTC. It is translated as CASSPTYNEQFF.

The chain is built from TRBV3-1 (or the pseudogene TRBV3-2) and TRBJ2-3; the D gene is possibly TRBD2 (5 bases). V was shortened by 3 bases and J by 2 bases, with 9 bases between the two germline ends. The CDR3 sequence is 14 residues long. Germline V gene data show CDR1 as LGHDT and CDR2 as YNNKEL (reference sequence). Here the CDR3 DNA reads TGTGCCAGCAGCCACGGGCGGGTCACAGATACGCAGTATTTT. This codes for CASSHGRVTDTQYF.

This clone was detected many times. The chain combines TRBV5-1 with TRBJ2-7; TRBD2 matches 7 bases. Germline trimming cut 4 bases from V and 3 bases from J; bases unmatched to any gene: 7. The CDR3 spans 14 residues. Germline CDR1 and CDR2: SGHRS and YFSETQ. The CDR3 is CASSPLGGNYEQYF. The CDR3 region has the DNA TGCGCCAGCAGCCCCTTGGGAGGGAACTACGAGCAGTACTTC.

J is TRBJ1-6 and V is TRBV5-1; a possible D gene is TRBD1 (5 bases). In germline, CDR1 is SGHRS, CDR2 YFSETQ. The CDR3 loop spans 15 amino acids. V gave up 4 bases and J gave up 0 bases, with 8 bases separating them. CDR3 in DNA: TGCGCCAGCAGCCTGGACACCTCCTATAATTCACCCCTCCACTTT. As protein: CASSLDTSYNSPLHF.

This clone was seen once. The rearrangement links TRBV28 to TRBJ2-7, with 8 nucleotides matching TRBD2. The CDR3 has 16 residues. V dropped 3 bases and J dropped 3; count of bases not matched to a gene: 10. CDR1 and CDR2 from the germline V gene are MDHEN and SYDVKM. CDR3 protein: CASSFPTSGEGYEQYF. CDR3 bases: TGTGCCAGCAGTTTCCCTACTAGCGGAGAGGGCTACGAGCAGTACTTC.

This chain connects TRBV7-2 to TRBJ2-5, with 11 bases matching TRBD2. CDR3 length: 13 residues. V shed 10 bases and J 4 bases; nucleotides not matched to a gene: 5. The germline gives CDR1 SGHTA, CDR2 FQGNSA. The CDR3 bases are TGTGCCACCAGGACTAGCGGGTTAGAGACCCAGTACTTC. It translates to CATRTSGLETQYF.

The rearrangement links TRBV29-1 to TRBJ2-1, with a weak D call TRBD1 (6 bases). The germline CDR1 and CDR2 sequences are SQVTM and ANQGSEA. V dropped 0 bases and J dropped 3 bases, with 12 bases sitting between them. The CDR3 spans 15 residues. CDR3 in amino acids: CSVEDRTGIYNEQFF. Written as DNA, the CDR3 is TGCAGCGTTGAAGATCGTACAGGGATCTACAATGAGCAGTTCTTC.

This clone appeared a few times. The chain couples TRBV5-1 to TRBJ2-1; possible D gene TRBD2, 5 bases. CDR3 length: 14 amino acids. V lost 4 bases to trimming and J lost 8 bases, with 16 bases between them. Germline CDR1 and CDR2: SGHRS and YFSETQ. As DNA, the CDR3 is TGCGCCAGCAGCCCATTACAACCGGAGGATGAGCAGTTCTTC. It codes for CASSPLQPEDEQFF.

The genes are TRBV13 and TRBJ2-7; D gene unclear. The length of the CDR3 is 14 residues. The germline V gene encodes CDR1 PRHDT and CDR2 FYEKMQ (reference sequence). Trimming took 8 bases from V and 0 from J, leaving 14 bases between them. CDR3: CASRSPGSSYEQYF. CDR3 bases: TGTGCCAGCCGATCCCCGGGTAGCTCCTACGAGCAGTACTTC.

The gene calls are TRBV5-1 and TRBJ1-2, with 7 bases identical to TRBD1. There are 15 residues in the CDR3. In germline, CDR1 is SGHRS, CDR2 YFSETQ. Unmatched junction bases numbered 3, after V lost 0 bases and J lost 1 base. CDR3 sequence: CASSLVRGLNYGYTF. The CDR3, as DNA: TGCGCCAGCAGCTTGGTTAGGGGGCTTAACTATGGCTACACCTTC.

The chain joins TRBV19 to TRBJ1-1; D might be TRBD1 (5 bases). Deletions cut 6 bases from V and 5 bases from J, with 16 bases between. Germline CDR1 LNHDA, CDR2 SQIVND (reference sequence). The CDR3 has 14 amino acids. This CDR3 is CASRLGRVGTEAFF. The CDR3 DNA reads TGTGCCAGTAGATTGGGCAGGGTGGGAACTGAAGCTTTCTTT.

V gene TRBV5-5 combines with J gene TRBJ2-6; perhaps TRBD2 as D (5 bases). The V end lost 1 base, the J end lost 0 bases, and 11 bases lay between the germline ends. This CDR3 region has 17 residues. CDR1 and CDR2 (germline): SGHKS, YYEKEE (reference sequence). CDR3 loop: CASSLLEGDSGANVLTF. In DNA form, the CDR3 reads TGTGCCAGCAGCTTGCTCGAGGGAGACTCTGGGGCCAACGTCCTGACTTTC. The entire variable domain, with the rest obtained from reference TRBV5-5 and TRBJ2-6, is as follows: DAGVTQSPTHLIKTRGQQVTLRCSPISGHKSVSWYQQVLGQGPQFIFQYYEKEERGRGNFPDRFSARQFPNYSSELNVNALLLGDSALYLCASSLLEGDSGANVLTFGAGSRLTVL.

V is TRBV28 and J is TRBJ2-7; 7 bases are shared with TRBD1. The CDR3 is 14 residues long. J was trimmed by 0 bases and V by 5 bases; bases with no gene match: 4. The V gene's germline CDR1 is MDHEN and CDR2 SYDVKM. CDR3 sequence: CASSPDRSSYEQYF. The CDR3 bases are TGTGCCAGCAGTCCGGACAGGAGCTCCTACGAGCAGTACTTC.

CDR3 sequence: CSVDLRSGEKLFF. CDR3 nucleotides: TGCAGCGTTGACCTTCGGTCCGGTGAAAAACTGTTTTTT. The rearrangement joins TRBV29-1 to TRBJ1-4; D is ambiguous. Germline V lookup: CDR1 SQVTM, CDR2 ANQGSEA. This CDR3 spans 13 amino acids. The V gene lost 3 bases and the J gene lost 7 bases, with 12 bases spanning the gap.